A single T cell receptor beta chain is shown here with its context. This specimen comes from a study of shared clonotypes between healthy human individuals. Naive CD8 cells comprised CD45RO-negative, CCR7-positively selected cells, excluding terminally differentiated effector memory CD45RA+ cells. TCRdb's copy holds only in-frame clones and misses some; the assay was immunoSEQ multiplex PCR. The data show hundreds of thousands of clones, roughly 95% seen once. The sequence was obtained from a woman in her thirties in good health. Sequenced: naive CD8+ T cells sorted from blood.

This CDR3 is CASTTGATDTQYF. CDR3 nucleotide sequence: TGTGCCAGCACCACAGGGGCCACAGATACGCAGTATTTT. This chain links TRBV27 with TRBJ2-3; TRBD1 matches 7 bases. V shed 7 bases and J 2 bases; nucleotides not matched to a gene: 3. The CDR3 is 13 amino acids. CDR1 MNHEY and CDR2 SMNVEV come from the germline V gene (reference sequence).